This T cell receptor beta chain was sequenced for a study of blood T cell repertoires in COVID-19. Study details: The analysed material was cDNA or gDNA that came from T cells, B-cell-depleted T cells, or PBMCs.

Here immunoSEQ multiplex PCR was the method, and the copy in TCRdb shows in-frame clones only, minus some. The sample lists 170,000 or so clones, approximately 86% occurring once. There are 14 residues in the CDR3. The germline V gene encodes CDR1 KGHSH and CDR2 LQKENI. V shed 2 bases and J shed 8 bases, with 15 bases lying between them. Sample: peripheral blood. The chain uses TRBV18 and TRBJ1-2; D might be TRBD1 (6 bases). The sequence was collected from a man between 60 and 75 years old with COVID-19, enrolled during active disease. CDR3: CASSPNREYAGYTF. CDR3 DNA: TGTGCCAGCTCACCAAACAGGGAGTATGCGGGCTACACCTTC.